Listed below are T cell receptor beta chains from one sample, sequenced in a study of patients and donors after allogeneic stem cell transplantation. In TCRdb, the RT-PCR reads were re-called with MiXCR into one record per CDR3 protein. The table records 90,000 to 120,000 distinct CDR3 sequences, around 36% of them present only once. The sample taken for sequencing was blood, either unsorted or a sorted T cell fraction (not recorded which). These receptor sequences come from a human donor who was either an allogeneic HSCT recipient or a stem cell or donor lymphocyte infusion donor (not recorded which). It is not recorded whose cells these are; they may come from a transplant donor. The CDR3 runs from the conserved cysteine through the conserved F or W. The D gene is left open where the match is weak. The listing skips clone size in some rows; elsewhere it reads once, few, many or a size class.

v_gene: TRBV6-2/TRBV6-3; d_gene: TRBD1; j_gene: TRBJ1-1; abundance: few; CDR3nt: TGTGCCAGCAGTTATTCAGGGGGCCTGAACACTGAAGCTTTCTTT; CDR3aa: CASSYSGGLNTEAFF
v_gene: TRBV7-2; d_gene: -; j_gene: TRBJ1-5; abundance: few; CDR3nt: TGTGCCAGCAGCCATTACCCCTACAGAAGGGTTAACGGCAATCAGCCCCAGCATTTT; CDR3aa: CASSHYPYRRVNGNQPQHF
v_gene: TRBV7-7; d_gene: -; j_gene: TRBJ2-2; abundance: -; CDR3nt: TGTGCTAGCAGCCCAGAAATCGGGGACACCGGGGAGCTGTTTTTT; CDR3aa: CASSPEIGDTGELFF
v_gene: TRBV6-2/TRBV6-3; d_gene: -; j_gene: TRBJ1-1; abundance: many; CDR3nt: TGTGCCAGCAGACTGGGACACCCTGGGACTGAAGCTTTCTTT; CDR3aa: CASRLGHPGTEAFF
v_gene: TRBV4-3; d_gene: -; j_gene: TRBJ1-4; abundance: -; CDR3nt: TGCGCCAGCGGCAAAGAATGGCTATATGAAAAACTGTTTTTT; CDR3aa: CASGKEWLYEKLFF
v_gene: TRBV29-1; d_gene: TRBD1; j_gene: TRBJ1-1; abundance: -; CDR3nt: TGCAGCGCGAAGAGGGGGCCGGGCACTGAAGCTTTCTTT; CDR3aa: CSAKRGPGTEAFF
v_gene: TRBV5-1; d_gene: TRBD1; j_gene: TRBJ1-1; abundance: -; CDR3nt: TGCGCCAGCAGCTTGGCTTTCACAGGGGGGAACACTGAAGCTTTCTTT; CDR3aa: CASSLAFTGGNTEAFF
v_gene: TRBV29-1; d_gene: -; j_gene: TRBJ1-1; abundance: few; CDR3nt: TGCAGCTTAATGCAGGCGACGAACACTGAAGCTTTCTTT; CDR3aa: CSLMQATNTEAFF
v_gene: TRBV6-2/TRBV6-3; d_gene: -; j_gene: TRBJ1-4; abundance: -; CDR3nt: TGTGCCAGCAGCGACCCTGGACGAGAAAAACTGTTTTTT; CDR3aa: CASSDPGREKLFF
v_gene: TRBV24-1; d_gene: -; j_gene: TRBJ1-5; abundance: few; CDR3nt: TGTGCCTCACAGGGAACGGACAGCAATCAGCCCCAGCATTTT; CDR3aa: CASQGTDSNQPQHF
v_gene: TRBV20-1; d_gene: TRBD2; j_gene: TRBJ2-3; abundance: -; CDR3nt: TGCAGTGCTACACTAGCGGGAGTTACAGATACGCAGTATTTT; CDR3aa: CSATLAGVTDTQYF
v_gene: TRBV5-5; d_gene: -; j_gene: TRBJ1-4; abundance: -; CDR3nt: TGTGCCAGCAGGAGAGACTCAACTAATGAAAAACTGTTTTTT; CDR3aa: CASRRDSTNEKLFF
v_gene: TRBV7-9; d_gene: -; j_gene: TRBJ1-1; abundance: -; CDR3nt: TGTGCCAGCAGCTTACTTCAGGGTCCAGAAGCTTTCTTT; CDR3aa: CASSLLQGPEAFF
v_gene: TRBV28; d_gene: -; j_gene: TRBJ2-7; abundance: few; CDR3nt: TGTGCCAGCAGTTCCCTCCGGCTAGGAAAGCAGTACTTC; CDR3aa: CASSSLRLGKQYF
v_gene: TRBV5-6; d_gene: -; j_gene: TRBJ2-1; abundance: few; CDR3nt: TGTGCCAGCAGCTTCGCGGATGAGCAGTTCTTC; CDR3aa: CASSFADEQFF
v_gene: TRBV11-2; d_gene: -; j_gene: TRBJ1-2; abundance: -; CDR3nt: TGTGCCAGCACTTTGTCGGGCGCGGCCGGCTACACCTTC; CDR3aa: CASTLSGAAGYTF
v_gene: TRBV4-1; d_gene: -; j_gene: TRBJ2-2; abundance: -; CDR3nt: TGCGCCAGCAGCCAAGAAACGGCGGGGGAGCTGTTTTTT; CDR3aa: CASSQETAGELFF
v_gene: TRBV12-3/TRBV12-4; d_gene: -; j_gene: TRBJ1-6; abundance: few; CDR3nt: TGTGCCAGCACGAGGGACGGAAATAATTCACCCCTCCACTTT; CDR3aa: CASTRDGNNSPLHF
v_gene: TRBV12-3/TRBV12-4; d_gene: -; j_gene: TRBJ2-7; abundance: -; CDR3nt: TGTGCCAGCAGTTTTTGGGGCAGGGTGTACGAGCAGTACTTC; CDR3aa: CASSFWGRVYEQYF
v_gene: TRBV4-1; d_gene: -; j_gene: TRBJ1-1; abundance: few; CDR3nt: TGCGCCAGCAGCCAAGATCCGAGGGGACGGGCGGAGGCTTTCTTT; CDR3aa: CASSQDPRGRAEAFF
v_gene: TRBV7-9; d_gene: -; j_gene: TRBJ1-4; abundance: -; CDR3nt: TGTGCCAGCAGCTTAGAGGGGCCTAATGAAAAACTGTTTTTT; CDR3aa: CASSLEGPNEKLFF
v_gene: TRBV20-1; d_gene: -; j_gene: TRBJ1-5; abundance: few; CDR3nt: TGCAGTGCTAGGGAGGTTCCGGGCAAGCCCCAGCATTTT; CDR3aa: CSAREVPGKPQHF
v_gene: TRBV9; d_gene: -; j_gene: TRBJ2-7; abundance: -; CDR3nt: TGTGCCAGCAGCGTAACCCCGGATCCTTCGAGAGAGCAGTACTTC; CDR3aa: CASSVTPDPSREQYF
v_gene: TRBV15; d_gene: -; j_gene: TRBJ2-3; abundance: -; CDR3nt: TGTGCCACCAGCAGAGTTGGGACAGATACGCAGTATTTT; CDR3aa: CATSRVGTDTQYF
v_gene: TRBV19; d_gene: -; j_gene: TRBJ1-1; abundance: -; CDR3nt: TGTGCCAGTAGTTTCATGAACACTGAAGCTTTCTTT; CDR3aa: CASSFMNTEAFF
v_gene: TRBV18; d_gene: -; j_gene: TRBJ1-1; abundance: -; CDR3nt: TGTGCCAGCTCACCAAGGACACCCCTCGATGAAGCTTTCTTT; CDR3aa: CASSPRTPLDEAFF